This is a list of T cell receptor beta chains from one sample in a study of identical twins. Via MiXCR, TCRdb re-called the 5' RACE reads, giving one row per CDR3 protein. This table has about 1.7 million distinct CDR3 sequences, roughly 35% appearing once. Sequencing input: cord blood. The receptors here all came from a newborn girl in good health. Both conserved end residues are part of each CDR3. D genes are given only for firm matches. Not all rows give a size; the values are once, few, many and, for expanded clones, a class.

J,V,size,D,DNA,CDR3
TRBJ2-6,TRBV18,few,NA,TGTGCCAGCTCACCCTCGGAACTGGGGGCCAACGTCCTGACTTTC,CASSPSELGANVLTF
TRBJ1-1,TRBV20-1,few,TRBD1,TGCAGTGCTAGAGGTACCTGGACAGGGAACACTGAAGCTTTCTTT,CSARGTWTGNTEAFF
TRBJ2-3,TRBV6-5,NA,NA,TGTGCCAGCAGTTATGAGCAGGGAGATACGCAGTATTTT,CASSYEQGDTQYF
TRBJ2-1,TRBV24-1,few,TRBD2,TGTGCCACCAGTGATGGTCGACAGCCACCTCTACTAGCGGGAGGCCCCTACAATGAGCAGTTCTTC,CATSDGRQPPLLAGGPYNEQFF
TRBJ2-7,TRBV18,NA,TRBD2,TGTGCCAGCTCACCTCGGGGACTAGCGGGAGTACCCTCCTACGAGCAGTACTTC,CASSPRGLAGVPSYEQYF
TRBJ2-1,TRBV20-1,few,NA,TGCAGTGCTACGTCGAAGCGATGGAACTACGATGAGCAGTTCTTC,CSATSKRWNYDEQFF
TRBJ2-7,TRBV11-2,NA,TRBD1,TGTGCCAGCAGCTTCTCCCGGGACAGGGGTCCGTACGAGCAGTACTTC,CASSFSRDRGPYEQYF
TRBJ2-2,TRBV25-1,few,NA,TGTGCCAGCAGTGAGGCAGGGATTAGCGGGGAGCTGTTTTTT,CASSEAGISGELFF
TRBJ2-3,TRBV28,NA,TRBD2,TGTGCCAGCAGCCTACCCCGACTAGCTCCTACAGATACGCAGTATTTT,CASSLPRLAPTDTQYF
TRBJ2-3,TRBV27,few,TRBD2,TGTGCCAGCAGTTCCGGACTAGCGGGAGCGTCTACGCAGTATTTT,CASSSGLAGASTQYF
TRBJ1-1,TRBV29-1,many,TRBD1,TGCAGCGTTGGGACAGGGAACACTGAAGCTTTCTTT,CSVGTGNTEAFF
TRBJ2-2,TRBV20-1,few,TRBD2,TGCAGTGCTAGAGATTTTAGCGGGGGGAACACCGGGGAGCTGTTTTTT,CSARDFSGGNTGELFF
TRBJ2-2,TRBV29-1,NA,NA,TGCAGCGTTACAGGTACCGGGGAGCTGTTTTTT,CSVTGTGELFF
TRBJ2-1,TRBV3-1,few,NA,TGTACCAGCAGCCAAGGAATTCTTGCAGGGGTGAATGAGCAGTTCTTC,CTSSQGILAGVNEQFF
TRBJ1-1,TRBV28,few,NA,TGTGCCAGCAGTTTCAGCGGGAAGGGGAACACTGAAGCTTTCTTT,CASSFSGKGNTEAFF
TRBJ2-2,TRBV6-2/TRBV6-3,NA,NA,TGTGCCAGCAGTTACCTAGGGGCCGGGGAGCTGTTTTTT,CASSYLGAGELFF
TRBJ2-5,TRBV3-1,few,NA,TGTGCCAGCAGCCAGGTCGCGGGTGTTAATCAAGAGACCCAGTACTTC,CASSQVAGVNQETQYF
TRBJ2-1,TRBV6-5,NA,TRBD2,TGTGCCAGCAGTTCCCAGGCGGCGGGACTAGCGGGAAATGAGCAGTTCTTC,CASSSQAAGLAGNEQFF
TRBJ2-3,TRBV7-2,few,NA,TGTGCCAGCAGCTTGACTCCTTCGGGGAACACAGATACGCAGTATTTT,CASSLTPSGNTDTQYF
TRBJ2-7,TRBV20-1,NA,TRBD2,TGCAGTGGTAGCGGGGTTTCACTCCAAACCTACGAGCAGTACTTC,CSGSGVSLQTYEQYF
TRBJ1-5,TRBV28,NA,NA,TGTGCCAGCAGGCTCCTCTCAAAGGGTTATAGCAATCAGCCCCAGCATTTT,CASRLLSKGYSNQPQHF
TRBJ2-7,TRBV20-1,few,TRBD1,TGCAGTGCTAGTCGCGGACAGGGGGCAGACGAGCAGTACTTC,CSASRGQGADEQYF
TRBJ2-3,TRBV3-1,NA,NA,TGTGCCAGCAGCCCCCGGGCCAACGCAGATACGCAGTATTTT,CASSPRANADTQYF
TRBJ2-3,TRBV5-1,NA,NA,TGCGCCAGCAGACTTAGCCCCCTCACAGATACGCAGTATTTT,CASRLSPLTDTQYF
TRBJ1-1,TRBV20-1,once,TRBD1,TGCAGTGCTAGACTGCGGACAGGGCGGAAGAACACTGAAGCTTTCTTT,CSARLRTGRKNTEAFF
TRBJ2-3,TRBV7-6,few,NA,TGTGCCAGCAGCTTAGGTTTTGGGTTTAGCGGCACAGATACGCAGTATTTT,CASSLGFGFSGTDTQYF
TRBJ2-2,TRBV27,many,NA,TGTGCCAGCAGTCAAGCGGGTTACACCGGGGAGCTGTTTTTT,CASSQAGYTGELFF
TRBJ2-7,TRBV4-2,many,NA,TGTGCCAGCAGCCAAGAAGGCCCGTACGAGCAGTACTTC,CASSQEGPYEQYF
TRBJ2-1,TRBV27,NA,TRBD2,TGTGCCAGCAGTTTTGATCTAGCGGGAGGCTACGAGCAGTTCTTC,CASSFDLAGGYEQFF